These 32 T cell receptor beta chains originate from one sample sequenced in a study of regulatory T cells in long-lasting Graves disease. Time point indicated: newly diagnosed GD, antithyroid drugs for less than 3 months. PBMC-derived RNA was used for the TCR library. Assembly of TCR beta libraries relied on iRepertoire HTBI primers together with Arm-PCR of CDR3 regions. From the multiplex PCR reads, TCRdb called clonotypes with MiXCR, one entry per CDR3 protein. Altogether 350,000 to 450,000 distinct CDR3 sequences are present, approximately 15% being singletons, with the ten largest covering about 7.8%. These sequences were also reported in another study, on T cells in Graves' hyperthyroidism and ophthalmopathy.

The sequenced sample was peripheral blood mononuclear cells (PBMCs), obtained at new diagnosis, from a patient treated with antithyroid drugs. These receptors originate from a woman in her thirties or forties with Graves disease.

The chain links TRBV20-1 to TRBJ1-2; D is unclear. Germline CDR1 reads DFQATT; CDR2 reads SNEGSKA (reference sequence). There are 13 residues in the CDR3. Trimming took off 6 bases at V and 3 bases at J, with 14 bases between the two ends. The CDR3 DNA reads as TGCAGTGCAAGAAAGAAGGAAGACTATGGCTACACCTTC. It specifies CSARKKEDYGYTF.

This clonotype was found many times. The CDR3 sequence is CASSLGGGIANEQFF. The DNA for the CDR3 is TGTGCCAGCAGCTTAGGAGGGGGCATAGCCAATGAGCAGTTCTTC. J is TRBJ2-1 and V is TRBV7-3, with D perhaps TRBD1 (7 bases). V was pared by 2 bases and J by 6 bases, with 14 bases between. In germline, CDR1 is SGHTA, CDR2 FQGTGA. This CDR3 has 15 residues.

There are a few counts of this clonotype. J is TRBJ2-7 and V is TRBV24-1, with a weak D call TRBD1 (6 bases). Trimming stripped 0 bases from V and 3 bases from J, with 11 bases between. From germline, CDR1 is KGHDR and CDR2 SFDVKD. This CDR3 spans 15 amino acids. The DNA for the CDR3 is TGTGCCACCAGTGATTTGCGCAGGGGTATCTACGAGCAGTACTTC. Translation: CATSDLRRGIYEQYF.

Many counts were recorded for this clonotype. V is TRBV28 and J is TRBJ2-2; no reliable D call. Per the germline V gene, CDR1 is MDHEN and CDR2 is SYDVKM. The CDR3 is made up of 16 amino acids. The V gene lost 4 bases and the J gene lost 6 bases, with 18 bases spanning the gap. The CDR3 DNA follows: TGTGCCAGCAGTTCCCTATTGATGAGGAAAGCCGGGGAGCTGTTTTTT. Amino acids: CASSSLLMRKAGELFF. Supplemented by reference TRBV28 and TRBJ2-2, the full variable domain reads DVKVTQSSRYLVKRTGEKVFLECVQDMDHENMFWYRQDPGLGLRLIYFSYDVKMKEKGDIPEGYSVSREKKERFSLILESASTNQTSMYLCASSSLLMRKAGELFFGEGSRLTVL.

The chain joins TRBV7-2 to TRBJ2-6; D is unresolved. The CDR3 is 17 amino acids. CDR1 and CDR2 (germline): SGHTA, FQGNSA. With 1 base removed from V and 0 bases from J, the gap between germline ends came to 10 bases. CDR3 amino acids: CASSLVILNSGANVLTF. As DNA, the CDR3 is TGTGCCAGCAGCTTAGTTATCCTCAACTCTGGGGCCAACGTCCTGACTTTC.

This clonotype was detected ten times or more. The V gene is TRBV7-9, the J gene TRBJ2-2; TRBD1 aligns across 10 bases. CDR1 is SEHNR and CDR2 is FQNEAQ in the germline V gene (reference sequence). The CDR3 has 15 amino acids. V lost 5 bases to trimming and J lost 5 bases; unmatched junction nucleotides: 5. CDR3: CASSPRQGATGELFF. In nucleotides, the CDR3 is TGTGCCAGCAGCCCTAGACAGGGGGCGACCGGGGAGCTGTTTTTT. Drawing the rest from reference TRBV7-9 and TRBJ2-2, the complete variable domain is DTGVSQNPRHKITKRGQNVTFRCDPISEHNRLYWYRQTLGQGPEFLTYFQNEAQLEKSRLLSDRFSAERPKGSFSTLEIQRTEQGDSAMYLCASSPRQGATGELFFGEGSRLTVL.

This clonotype was observed at least ten times. V is TRBV9 and J is TRBJ2-7; 12 nucleotides line up with TRBD2. The V segment lost 0 bases and the J segment 7 bases; nucleotides outside the gene matches: 8. CDR1 and CDR2 (germline): SGDLS, YYNGEE. The CDR3 is 16 residues long. This CDR3 reads CASSVGLAGGPEEQYF. The CDR3, as DNA: TGTGCCAGCAGCGTAGGCCTAGCGGGAGGGCCGGAAGAGCAGTACTTC.

The chain has TRBV19 and TRBJ2-3, with TRBD2 as a possible D gene (6 bases). With 3 bases removed from V and 2 bases from J, the gap between germline ends came to 12 bases. Germline CDR1 reads LNHDA; CDR2 reads SQIVND (reference sequence). This CDR3 comprises 15 residues. The CDR3 reads CASSIRGADTDTQYF. As DNA, the CDR3 is TGTGCCAGTAGTATCCGCGGGGCGGACACAGATACGCAGTATTTT.

This clonotype was picked up many times. The V call is TRBV12-3 or TRBV12-4, the J call TRBJ2-3; tentatively, D is TRBD1 or TRBD2 (5 bases each). V lost 1 base and J lost 4, with 12 bases in between. The CDR3 has 15 amino acids. The CDR3 nucleotides are TGTGCCAGCAGTTTAGACCTACTAGGGGCAGATACGCAGTATTTT. Amino acids: CASSLDLLGADTQYF.

This clonotype was observed at least ten times. This chain joins TRBV7-2 and TRBJ2-5; D gene uncertain. This CDR3 has 15 amino acids. The V end lost 4 bases, the J end lost 5 bases, and 17 bases lay between the germline ends. Germline V gene lookup returns CDR1 SGHTA and CDR2 FQGNSA. In nucleotides, the CDR3 is TGTGCCAGCAGCTCCTGGATGGGTTCATTGGAGACCCAGTACTTC. It translates to CASSSWMGSLETQYF.

This clonotype occurred many times. The rearrangement joins TRBV12-3 or TRBV12-4 to TRBJ2-1; TRBD2 is a possible D gene (6 bases). The CDR3 runs to 17 residues. V lost 6 bases to trimming and J lost 0 bases, with 18 bases between them. DNA for the CDR3: TGTGCCAGCAGCAACCGACGAGCGGGTAACTCCTACAATGAGCAGTTCTTC. It specifies CASSNRRAGNSYNEQFF.

J is TRBJ1-2 and V is TRBV19, with D possibly TRBD1 on 6 matching bases. V lost 3 bases and J 8 bases, leaving 16 bases between the germline ends. The CDR3 is 14 residues long. CDR1 is LNHDA, CDR2 SQIVND, per germline (reference sequence). CDR3 amino acids: CASSIKQGIGGYTF. CDR3 nucleotide sequence: TGTGCCAGTAGTATCAAACAGGGAATAGGGGGCTACACCTTC. Full variable domain (outside the CDR3, taken from reference TRBV19 and TRBJ1-2): DGGITQSPKYLFRKEGQNVTLSCEQNLNHDAMYWYRQDPGQGLRLIYYSQIVNDFQKGDIAEGYSVSREKKESFPLTVTSAQKNPTAFYLCASSIKQGIGGYTFGSGTRLTVV.

V gene TRBV4-3 combines with J gene TRBJ2-1, with D perhaps TRBD1 or TRBD2 (5 bases each). The length of the CDR3 is 13 residues. The V gene's germline CDR1 is LGHNA and CDR2 YSLEER. V dropped 4 bases and J dropped 10 bases, with 14 bases sitting between them. The CDR3 DNA reads TGCGCCAGCAGCCCCCCCGGGACCGTCGAGCAGTTCTTC. Encoded protein: CASSPPGTVEQFF.

This clonotype has at least ten counts. This chain joins TRBV2 and TRBJ2-1; 8 bases align to TRBD2. The V and J ends lost 7 bases and 8 bases, in that order; junction bases with no gene match: 13. From germline, CDR1 is SNHLY and CDR2 FYNNEI. This CDR3 contains 15 residues. CDR3 protein: CASKGSSGSNDEQFF. The DNA of the CDR3 is TGTGCCAGCAAGGGGTCGAGCGGGAGTAACGATGAGCAGTTCTTC.

This clonotype was seen ten or more times. V and J are TRBV6-1 and TRBJ1-1; maybe TRBD1 (6 bases). Looked up from germline, CDR1 is MNHNS and CDR2 is SASEGT. There are 14 residues in the CDR3. The V end was cut by 7 bases, the J end by 6 bases, with 18 bases between. This chain's CDR3 is CASTIQGLNAEAFF. The DNA for the CDR3 is TGTGCCAGCACCATCCAGGGGCTTAACGCTGAAGCTTTCTTT.

This clonotype appeared a few times. The chain is built from TRBV28 and TRBJ2-1; weak D call: TRBD2 (5 bases). CDR3 length equals 12 residues. The ends were cut back, 3 bases at V and 8 bases at J, with 8 bases in the middle. Germline lookup yields CDR1 MDHEN and CDR2 SYDVKM. In nucleotides, the CDR3 is TGTGCCAGCAGTTTTAGCGACTATGAGCAGTTCTTC. Its translation: CASSFSDYEQFF. The variable domain in full, completed from reference TRBV28 and TRBJ2-1, reads DVKVTQSSRYLVKRTGEKVFLECVQDMDHENMFWYRQDPGLGLRLIYFSYDVKMKEKGDIPEGYSVSREKKERFSLILESASTNQTSMYLCASSFSDYEQFFGPGTRLTVL.

The chain recombines TRBV10-3 with TRBJ2-5, with TRBD1 as a possible D gene (5 bases). CDR1 and CDR2 from the germline V gene are ENHRY and SYGVKD. This CDR3 comprises 12 residues. Trimming left V 2 bases short and J 4 bases short, with 5 bases between. The CDR3 DNA reads as TGTGCCATCAGTGAGAGGGGAGAGACCCAGTACTTC. This codes for CAISERGETQYF.

The table lists this clonotype with a few counts. The chain joins TRBV3-1 to TRBJ2-7, with D perhaps TRBD2 (5 bases). Trimming cost V 0 bases and J 12 bases, with 12 bases left between them. The CDR3 runs 12 residues. Germline CDR1 is LGHDT and CDR2 is YNNKEL (reference sequence). The CDR3 loop is CASSQDDREVYF. The CDR3 DNA is TGTGCCAGCAGCCAAGATGATCGGGAAGTGTACTTC.

CDR3: CASSNRPPTAILSGANVLTF. The CDR3 nucleotides are TGCGCCAGCAGCAACCGACCCCCGACAGCGATACTTTCTGGGGCCAACGTCCTGACTTTC. The rearrangement joins TRBV5-1 to TRBJ2-6; D is perhaps TRBD1 (5 bases). This CDR3 is built from 20 residues. CDR1 is SGHRS and CDR2 is YFSETQ in the germline V gene. V shed 4 bases and J shed 1 base, with 24 bases lying between them.

This clonotype was counted many times. The chain is built from TRBV11-3 and TRBJ2-7; D assignment may be TRBD1 or TRBD2 (5 bases each). Germline CDR1 SGHNT, CDR2 YENEEA. Trimming pared 3 bases from V and 7 bases from J, leaving 10 bases between. The CDR3 is made up of 12 amino acids. The DNA of the CDR3 is TGTGCCAGCAGCTTGGGGGAATTTGAGCAGTACTTC. As protein: CASSLGEFEQYF.

This clonotype was detected only a few times. The V and J genes are TRBV5-6 and TRBJ1-2; D ambiguous. This CDR3 region has 17 residues. In germline, CDR1 is SGHDT, CDR2 YYEEEE. The V and J ends lost 6 bases and 1 base respectively, with 22 bases between them. In nucleotides, the CDR3 is TGTGCCAGCACGGAACAAGGGCGTTTTTCCTATAACTATGGCTACACCTTC. This gives the protein CASTEQGRFSYNYGYTF.

The chain combines TRBV29-1 with TRBJ2-1; maybe TRBD1 (5 bases). CDR3 length: 13 amino acids. V was cut by 2 bases and J by 4 bases, with 9 bases left in between. The germline V gene encodes CDR1 SQVTM and CDR2 ANQGSEA. The CDR3 is CSVERQRYNEQFF. DNA of the CDR3: TGCAGCGTTGAAAGACAGCGTTACAATGAGCAGTTCTTC.

This clonotype has ten or more counts. The V and J genes are TRBV7-2 and TRBJ2-7, with D perhaps TRBD2 (6 bases). The CDR3 sequence is 15 residues long. The V gene's germline CDR1 is SGHTA and CDR2 FQGNSA. The V gene lost 1 base and the J gene lost 5 bases, with 15 bases spanning the gap. In DNA form, the CDR3 reads TGTGCCAGCAGCTTAGGGGGGTTGTCGGGGGACGAGCAGTACTTC. Protein: CASSLGGLSGDEQYF.

The chain uses TRBV6-2 or TRBV6-3 and TRBJ2-3, with TRBD2 matching 7 bases. Germline values: CDR1 MNHEY, CDR2 SVGEGT. This CDR3 comprises 17 residues. V was clipped by 4 bases and J by 0 bases; unmatched bases: 10. The CDR3 here is CASSSRAGKSSTDTQYF. CDR3 in DNA: TGTGCCAGCAGTTCCCGAGCGGGAAAGTCTAGCACAGATACGCAGTATTTT.

The chain combines TRBV3-1 with TRBJ2-5, with D possibly being TRBD2 (6 bases). There are 14 residues in the CDR3. V lost 2 bases and J lost 4, with 11 bases in between. Looked up from germline, CDR1 is LGHDT and CDR2 is YNNKEL (reference sequence). CDR3: CASSQRGIRETQYF. In DNA form, the CDR3 reads TGTGCCAGCAGCCAACGGGGGATTCGAGAGACCCAGTACTTC.

This clonotype has ten or more counts. The rearrangement joins TRBV11-2 to TRBJ2-7, with D perhaps being TRBD1 or TRBD2 (7 bases each). Between the trimmed V and J ends, which lost 6 bases and 2 bases, there was a span of 11 bases. Germline V gives CDR1 SGHAT, CDR2 FQNNGV. CDR3 length equals 13 residues. The CDR3 reads CASRSGTAYEQYF. DNA for the CDR3: TGTGCCAGCAGAAGCGGGACAGCCTACGAGCAGTACTTC.

The chain is built from TRBV6-1 and TRBJ2-7; 14 bases align to TRBD2. Germline V gene lookup returns CDR1 MNHNS and CDR2 SASEGT. Losses at the gene ends were 6 bases for V and 4 bases for J; bases not matched to a gene: 8. The length of the CDR3 is 16 residues. The CDR3 nucleotides are TGTGCCAGCAGCGCGGGACTAGCGGGAGTAAGGTACGAGCAGTACTTC. Its translation is CASSAGLAGVRYEQYF.

This clonotype was counted ten times or more. The chain is built from TRBV11-2 and TRBJ2-1; 9 bases are shared with TRBD2. With 1 base clipped from V and 5 bases from J, the junction kept 6 bases outside the gene matches. The germline CDR1 and CDR2 sequences are SGHAT and FQNNGV. CDR3 size: 16 residues. The CDR3 coding sequence is TGTGCCAGCAGCTTAGCAAGACTAGCGGAGCACAATGAGCAGTTCTTC. This gives the protein CASSLARLAEHNEQFF.

There are a few counts of this clonotype. V usage is TRBV20-1 and J usage is TRBJ2-7, with TRBD2 matching over 9 bases. CDR1 and CDR2 from the germline V gene are DFQATT and SNEGSKA (reference sequence). The CDR3 totals 15 residues. V shed 3 bases and J 4 bases; nucleotides not matched to a gene: 10. The CDR3 sequence is CSARDVAGESYEQYF. CDR3 nucleotide sequence: TGCAGTGCTAGGGACGTAGCGGGAGAGTCGTACGAGCAGTACTTC.

This clonotype was observed at least ten times. The chain recombines TRBV28 with TRBJ2-1; the match to TRBD2 covers 9 bases. Unmatched junction bases numbered 7, after V lost 3 bases and J lost 7 bases. In germline, CDR1 is MDHEN, CDR2 SYDVKM. CDR3 length equals 15 residues. The CDR3 here is CASSLVRLADNEQFF. The DNA of the CDR3 is TGTGCCAGCAGTTTGGTCCGACTAGCGGATAATGAGCAGTTCTTC.

This clonotype has ten or more counts. Written as DNA, the CDR3 is TGTGCCAGCAGCTTAGTGACGGGACCCCGGCCCGGGGAGCTGTTTTTT. Translating it yields CASSLVTGPRPGELFF. The chain links TRBV11-2 to TRBJ2-2, with D tentatively TRBD1 or TRBD2 (5 bases each). CDR3 length equals 16 residues. Germline CDR1 and CDR2: SGHAT and FQNNGV. V gave up 1 base and J gave up 6 bases, with 15 bases separating them.

This clonotype was counted only a few times. V is TRBV4-1 and J is TRBJ1-2; 7 bases map to TRBD1. Germline V CDR1 and CDR2: MGHRA, YSYEKL. V gave up 4 bases and J gave up 6 bases; unmatched junction bases: 8. The CDR3 is made up of 14 amino acids. The CDR3 spells CASSLPGQIDGYTF. The CDR3 DNA follows: TGCGCCAGCAGCCTCCCGGGACAGATAGATGGCTACACCTTC.